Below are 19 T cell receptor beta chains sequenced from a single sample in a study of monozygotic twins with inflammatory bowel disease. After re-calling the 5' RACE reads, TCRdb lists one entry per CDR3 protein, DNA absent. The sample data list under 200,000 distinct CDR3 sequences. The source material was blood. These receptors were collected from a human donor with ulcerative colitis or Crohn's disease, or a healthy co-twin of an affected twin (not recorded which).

This CDR3 is CASSPLGQGFGYTF. The chain is built from TRBV6-1 and TRBJ1-2; TCRdb's assignment of TRBD1 cannot be checked, as there is no DNA. The length of the CDR3 is 14 residues. Looked up from germline, CDR1 is MNHNS and CDR2 is SASEGT.

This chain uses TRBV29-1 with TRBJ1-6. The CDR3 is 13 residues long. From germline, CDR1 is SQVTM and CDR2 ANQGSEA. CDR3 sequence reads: CSVVEGSGSPLHF. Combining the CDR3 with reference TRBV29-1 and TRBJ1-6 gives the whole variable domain SAVISQKPSRDICQRGTSLTIQCQVDSQVTMMFWYRQQPGQSLTLIATANQGSEATYESGFVIDKFPISRPNLTFSTLTVSNMSPEDSSIYLCSVVEGSGSPLHFGNGTRLTVT.

The CDR3 region is CASSLAAGAREQFF. The rearrangement uses TRBV5-4 and TRBJ2-1; the TCRdb call, TRBD1, lacks DNA for checking. Germline CDR1 is SGHNT and CDR2 is YYREEE (reference sequence). The CDR3 loop spans 14 amino acids.

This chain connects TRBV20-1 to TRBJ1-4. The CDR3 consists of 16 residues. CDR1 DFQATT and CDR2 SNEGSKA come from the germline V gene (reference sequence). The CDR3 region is CSARGRGVATNEKLFF.

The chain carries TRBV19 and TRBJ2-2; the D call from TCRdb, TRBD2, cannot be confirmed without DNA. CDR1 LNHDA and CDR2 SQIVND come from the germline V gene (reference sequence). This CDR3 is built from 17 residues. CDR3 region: CASSIDGEAVNTGELFF.

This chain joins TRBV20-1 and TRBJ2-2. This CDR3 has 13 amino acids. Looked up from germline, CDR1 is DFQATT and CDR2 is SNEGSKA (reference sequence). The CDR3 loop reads CSVHAGSTGELFF.

CDR3: CASSYSGGVYEQFF. V is TRBV6-6 and J is TRBJ2-1; the D gene TCRdb calls, TRBD2, cannot be checked with no DNA. Germline-derived CDR1 and CDR2 are MNHNY and SVGAGI (reference sequence). This CDR3 is 14 amino acids long.

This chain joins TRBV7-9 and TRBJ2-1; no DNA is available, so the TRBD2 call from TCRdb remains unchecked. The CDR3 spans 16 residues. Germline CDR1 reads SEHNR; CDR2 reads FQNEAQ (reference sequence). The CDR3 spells CASSLALALSYNEQFF. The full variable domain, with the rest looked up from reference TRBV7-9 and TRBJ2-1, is DTGVSQNPRHKITKRGQNVTFRCDPISEHNRLYWYRQTLGQGPEFLTYFQNEAQLEKSRLLSDRFSAERPKGSFSTLEIQRTEQGDSAMYLCASSLALALSYNEQFFGPGTRLTVL.

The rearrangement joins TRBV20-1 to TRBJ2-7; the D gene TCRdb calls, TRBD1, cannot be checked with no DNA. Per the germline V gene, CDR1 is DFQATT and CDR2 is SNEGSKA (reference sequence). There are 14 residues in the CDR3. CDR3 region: CSALLQGPENGQYF.

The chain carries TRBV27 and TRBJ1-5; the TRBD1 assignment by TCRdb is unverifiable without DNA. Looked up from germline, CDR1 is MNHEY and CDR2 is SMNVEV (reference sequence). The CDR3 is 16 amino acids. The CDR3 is CASSSRQGNTNQPQHF.

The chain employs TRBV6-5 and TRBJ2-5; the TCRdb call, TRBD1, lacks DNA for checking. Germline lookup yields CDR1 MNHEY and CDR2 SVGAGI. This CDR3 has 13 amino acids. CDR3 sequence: CASRTGTQETQYF.

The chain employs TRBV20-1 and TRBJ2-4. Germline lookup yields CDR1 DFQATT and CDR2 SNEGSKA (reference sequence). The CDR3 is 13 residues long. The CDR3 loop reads CSATHGALNIQYF.

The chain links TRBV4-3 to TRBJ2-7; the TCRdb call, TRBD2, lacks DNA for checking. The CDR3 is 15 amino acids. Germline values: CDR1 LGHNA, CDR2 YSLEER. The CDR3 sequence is CASSQGIAETYEQYF.

CDR3 in amino acids: CASSFGRNTGAFF. The chain links TRBV7-6 to TRBJ1-1. The CDR3 extends over 13 amino acids. The germline V gene has CDR1 SGHVS and CDR2 FNYEAQ.

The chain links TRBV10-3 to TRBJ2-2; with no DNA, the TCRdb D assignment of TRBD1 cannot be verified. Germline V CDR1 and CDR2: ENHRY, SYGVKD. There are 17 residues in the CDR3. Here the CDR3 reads CAISESGQGALHGELFF.

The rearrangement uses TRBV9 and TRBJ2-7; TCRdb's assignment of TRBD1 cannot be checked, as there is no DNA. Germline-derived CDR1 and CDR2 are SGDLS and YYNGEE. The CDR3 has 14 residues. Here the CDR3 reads CASSISTPGYEQYF.

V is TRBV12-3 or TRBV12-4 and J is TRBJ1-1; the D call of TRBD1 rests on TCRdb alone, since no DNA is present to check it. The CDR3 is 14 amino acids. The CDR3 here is CASSRTGGDTEAFF.

The chain's CDR3 is CSARYIPGGGYGYTF. V gene TRBV20-1 combines with J gene TRBJ1-2; TCRdb lists TRBD1, though no DNA is available to test this call. The CDR3 totals 15 residues. In germline, CDR1 is DFQATT, CDR2 SNEGSKA (reference sequence).

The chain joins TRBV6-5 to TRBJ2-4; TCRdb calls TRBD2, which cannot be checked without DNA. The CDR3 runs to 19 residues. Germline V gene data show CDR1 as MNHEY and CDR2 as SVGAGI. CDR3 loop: CASSYSQVAVVLITNIQYF.